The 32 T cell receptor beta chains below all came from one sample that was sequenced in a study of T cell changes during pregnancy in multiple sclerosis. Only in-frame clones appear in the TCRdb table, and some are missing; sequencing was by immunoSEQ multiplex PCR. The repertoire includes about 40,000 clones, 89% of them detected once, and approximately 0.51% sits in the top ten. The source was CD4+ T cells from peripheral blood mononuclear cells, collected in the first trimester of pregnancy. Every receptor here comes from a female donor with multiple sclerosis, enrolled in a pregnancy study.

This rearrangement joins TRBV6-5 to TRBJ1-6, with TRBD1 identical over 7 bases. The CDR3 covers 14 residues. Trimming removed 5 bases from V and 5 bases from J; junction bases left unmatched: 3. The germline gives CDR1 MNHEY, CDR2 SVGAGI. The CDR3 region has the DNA TGTGCCAGCAGTATACAGGGGCATAATTCACCCCTCCACTTT. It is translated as CASSIQGHNSPLHF.

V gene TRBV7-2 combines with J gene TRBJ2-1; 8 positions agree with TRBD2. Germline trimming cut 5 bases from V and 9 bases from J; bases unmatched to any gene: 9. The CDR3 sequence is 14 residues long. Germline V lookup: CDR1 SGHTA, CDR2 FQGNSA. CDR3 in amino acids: CASSAHGAGVEQFF. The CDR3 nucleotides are TGTGCCAGCAGCGCCCATGGAGCGGGGGTTGAGCAGTTCTTC.

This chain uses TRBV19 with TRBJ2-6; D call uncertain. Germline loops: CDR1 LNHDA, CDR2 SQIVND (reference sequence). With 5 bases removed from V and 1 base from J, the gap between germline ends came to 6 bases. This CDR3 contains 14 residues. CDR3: CASSVQSGANVLTF. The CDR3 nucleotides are TGTGCCAGTAGTGTCCAGTCTGGGGCCAACGTCCTGACTTTC.

In nucleotides, the CDR3 is TGTGCCAGCAGCTTAGGGTGGACAGGGGGCATCACTAATGAAAAACTGTTTTTT. Translation: CASSLGWTGGITNEKLFF. The rearrangement links TRBV7-9 to TRBJ1-4; 11 positions match TRBD1. CDR1 and CDR2 from the germline V gene are SEHNR and FQNEAQ (reference sequence). V shed 1 base and J 2 bases; nucleotides not matched to a gene: 6. CDR3 length: 18 residues.

CDR3 bases: TGTGCCAGCAGCTTAACGGGCTCTGGAAACACCATATATTTT. This gives the protein CASSLTGSGNTIYF. The chain employs TRBV7-7 and TRBJ1-3; D ambiguous. Germline V CDR1 and CDR2: SSHAT, FNYEAQ (reference sequence). The CDR3 totals 14 residues. V was clipped by 2 bases and J by 0 bases, with 5 bases between them.

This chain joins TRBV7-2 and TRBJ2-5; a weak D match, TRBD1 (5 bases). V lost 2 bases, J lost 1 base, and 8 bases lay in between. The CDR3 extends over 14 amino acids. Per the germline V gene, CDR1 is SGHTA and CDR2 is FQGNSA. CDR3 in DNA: TGTGCCAGCAGCTTACAGGGCAGCCAAGAGACCCAGTACTTC. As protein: CASSLQGSQETQYF.

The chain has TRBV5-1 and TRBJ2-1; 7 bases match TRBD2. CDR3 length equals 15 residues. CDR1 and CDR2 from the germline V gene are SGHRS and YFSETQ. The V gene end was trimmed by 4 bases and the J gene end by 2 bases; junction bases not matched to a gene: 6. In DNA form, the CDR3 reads TGCGCCAGCAGCCAAGGACTAGAGACCTACAATGAGCAGTTCTTC. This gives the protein CASSQGLETYNEQFF.

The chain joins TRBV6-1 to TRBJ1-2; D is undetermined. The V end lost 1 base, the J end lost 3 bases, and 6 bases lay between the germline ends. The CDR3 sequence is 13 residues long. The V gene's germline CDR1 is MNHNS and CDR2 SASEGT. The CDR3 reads CASSEVRDYGYTF. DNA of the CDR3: TGTGCCAGCAGTGAAGTTCGGGACTATGGCTACACCTTC.

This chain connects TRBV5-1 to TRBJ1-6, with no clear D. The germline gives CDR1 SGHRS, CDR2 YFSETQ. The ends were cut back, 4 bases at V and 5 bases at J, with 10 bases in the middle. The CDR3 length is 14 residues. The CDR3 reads CASSLSSNNSPLHF. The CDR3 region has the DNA TGCGCCAGCAGCCTGTCGAGTAATAATTCACCCCTCCACTTT.

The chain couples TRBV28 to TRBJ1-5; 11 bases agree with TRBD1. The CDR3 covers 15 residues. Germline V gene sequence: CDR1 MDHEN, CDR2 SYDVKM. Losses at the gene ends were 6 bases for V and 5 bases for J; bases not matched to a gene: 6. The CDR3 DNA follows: TGTGCCAGCAGCCCTGGACAGGGGGCAGATCAGCCCCAGCATTTT. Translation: CASSPGQGADQPQHF.

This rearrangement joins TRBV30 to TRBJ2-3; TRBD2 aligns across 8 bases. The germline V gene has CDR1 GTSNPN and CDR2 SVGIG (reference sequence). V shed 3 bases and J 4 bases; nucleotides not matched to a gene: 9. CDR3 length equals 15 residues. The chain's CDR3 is CAWRVSGAGSDTQYF. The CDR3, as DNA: TGTGCCTGGAGAGTTAGCGGGGCTGGGTCAGATACGCAGTATTTT.

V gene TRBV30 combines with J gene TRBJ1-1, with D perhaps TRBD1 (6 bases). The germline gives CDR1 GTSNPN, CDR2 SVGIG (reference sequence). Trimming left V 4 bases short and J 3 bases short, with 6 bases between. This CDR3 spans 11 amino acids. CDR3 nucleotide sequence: TGTGCCTGGACAGGGGACACTGAAGCTTTCTTT. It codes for CAWTGDTEAFF.

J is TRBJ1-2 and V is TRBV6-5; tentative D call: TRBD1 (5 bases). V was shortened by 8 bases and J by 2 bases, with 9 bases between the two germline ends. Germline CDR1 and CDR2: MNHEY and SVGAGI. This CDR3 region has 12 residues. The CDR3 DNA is TGTGCCAGCGGCACAGGCAACTATGGCTACACCTTC. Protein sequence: CASGTGNYGYTF.

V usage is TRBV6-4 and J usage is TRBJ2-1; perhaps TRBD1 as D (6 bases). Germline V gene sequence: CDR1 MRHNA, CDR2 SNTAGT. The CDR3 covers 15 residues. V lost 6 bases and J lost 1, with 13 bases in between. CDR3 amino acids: CASRKDSGSYNEQFF. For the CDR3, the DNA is TGTGCCAGCAGAAAGGACAGTGGGTCCTACAATGAGCAGTTCTTC.

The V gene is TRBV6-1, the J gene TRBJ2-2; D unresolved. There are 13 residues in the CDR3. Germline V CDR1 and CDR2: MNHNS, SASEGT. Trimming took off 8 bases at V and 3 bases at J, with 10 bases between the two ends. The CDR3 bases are TGTGCCAGCCCGGGTCATTACACCGGGGAGCTGTTTTTT. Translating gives CASPGHYTGELFF.

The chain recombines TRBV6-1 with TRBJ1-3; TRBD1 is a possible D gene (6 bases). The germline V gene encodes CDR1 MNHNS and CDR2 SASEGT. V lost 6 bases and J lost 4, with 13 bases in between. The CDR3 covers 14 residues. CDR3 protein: CASSLGARGNTIYF. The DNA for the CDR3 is TGTGCCAGCAGCCTGGGGGCGCGGGGAAACACCATATATTTT.

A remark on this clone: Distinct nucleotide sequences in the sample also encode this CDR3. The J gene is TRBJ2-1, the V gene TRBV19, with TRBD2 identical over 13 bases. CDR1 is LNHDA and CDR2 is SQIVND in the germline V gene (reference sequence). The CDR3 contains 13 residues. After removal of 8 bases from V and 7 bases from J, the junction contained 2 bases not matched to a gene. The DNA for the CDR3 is TGTGCCAGTCGACTAGCGGGGGGAAATGAGCAGTTCTTC. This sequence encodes CASRLAGGNEQFF.

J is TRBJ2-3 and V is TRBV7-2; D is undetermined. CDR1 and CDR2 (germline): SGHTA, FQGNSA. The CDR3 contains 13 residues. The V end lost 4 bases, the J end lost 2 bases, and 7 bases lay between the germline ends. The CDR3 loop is CASSSRFTDTQYF. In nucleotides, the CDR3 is TGTGCCAGCAGCTCCCGGTTCACAGATACGCAGTATTTT. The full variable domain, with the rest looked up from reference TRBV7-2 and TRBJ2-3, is GAGVSQSPSNKVTEKGKDVELRCDPISGHTALYWYRQSLGQGLEFLIYFQGNSAPDKSGLPSDRFSAERTGGSVSTLTIQRTQQEDSAVYLCASSSRFTDTQYFGPGTRLTVL.

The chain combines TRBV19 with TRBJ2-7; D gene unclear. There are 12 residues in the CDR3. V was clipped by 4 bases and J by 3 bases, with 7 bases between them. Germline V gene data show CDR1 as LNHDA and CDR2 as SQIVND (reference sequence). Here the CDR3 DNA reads TGTGCCAGTAGTAATGACAACTACGAGCAGTACTTC. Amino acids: CASSNDNYEQYF.

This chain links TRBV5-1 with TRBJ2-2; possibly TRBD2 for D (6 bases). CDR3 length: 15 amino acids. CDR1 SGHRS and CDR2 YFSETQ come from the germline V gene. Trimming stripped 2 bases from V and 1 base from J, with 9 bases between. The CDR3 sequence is CASSFGGLNTGELFF. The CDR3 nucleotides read TGCGCCAGCAGCTTTGGGGGACTGAACACCGGGGAGCTGTTTTTT.

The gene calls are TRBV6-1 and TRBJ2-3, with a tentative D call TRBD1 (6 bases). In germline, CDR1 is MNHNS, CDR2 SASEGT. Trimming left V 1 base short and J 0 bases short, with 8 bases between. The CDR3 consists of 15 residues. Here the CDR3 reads CASSEGTASTDTQYF. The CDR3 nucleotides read TGTGCCAGCAGTGAAGGGACAGCTAGCACAGATACGCAGTATTTT.

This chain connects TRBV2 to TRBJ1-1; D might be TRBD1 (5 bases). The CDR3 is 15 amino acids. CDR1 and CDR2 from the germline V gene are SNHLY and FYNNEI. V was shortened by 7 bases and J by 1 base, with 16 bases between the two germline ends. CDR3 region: CASMSGGDANTEAFF. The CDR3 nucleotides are TGTGCCAGCATGAGCGGGGGGGACGCGAACACTGAAGCTTTCTTT. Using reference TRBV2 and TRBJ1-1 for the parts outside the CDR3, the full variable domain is EPEVTQTPSHQVTQMGQEVILRCVPISNHLYFYWYRQILGQKVEFLVSFYNNEISEKSEIFDDQFSVERPDGSNFTLKIRSTKLEDSAMYFCASMSGGDANTEAFFGQGTRLTVV.

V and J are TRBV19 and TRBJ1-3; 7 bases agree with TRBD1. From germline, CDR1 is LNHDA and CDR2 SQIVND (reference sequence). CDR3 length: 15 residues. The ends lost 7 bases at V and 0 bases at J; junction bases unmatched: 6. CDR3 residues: CASIPGDSSGNTIYF. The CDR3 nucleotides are TGTGCCAGTATCCCAGGGGACAGCTCTGGAAACACCATATATTTT.

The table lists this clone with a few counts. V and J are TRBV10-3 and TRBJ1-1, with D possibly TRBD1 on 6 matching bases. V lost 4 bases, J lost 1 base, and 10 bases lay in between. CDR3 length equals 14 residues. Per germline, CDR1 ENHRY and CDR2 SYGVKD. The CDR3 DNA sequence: TGTGCCATCAGTGTTACGACAGGGAACACTGAAGCTTTCTTT. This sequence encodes CAISVTTGNTEAFF.

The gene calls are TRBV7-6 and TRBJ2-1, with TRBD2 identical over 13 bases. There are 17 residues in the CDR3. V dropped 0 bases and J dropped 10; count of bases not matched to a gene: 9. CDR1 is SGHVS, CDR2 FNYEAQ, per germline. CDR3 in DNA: TGTGCCAGCAGCTTAGCGACGACTAGCGGGAGGCCCGCGGAGCAGTTCTTC. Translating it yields CASSLATTSGRPAEQFF.

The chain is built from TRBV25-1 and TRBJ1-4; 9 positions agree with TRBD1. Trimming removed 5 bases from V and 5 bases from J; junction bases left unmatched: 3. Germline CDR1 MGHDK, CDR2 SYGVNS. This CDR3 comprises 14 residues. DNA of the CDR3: TGTGCCAGCAGTTTGGACAGGGGAAATGAAAAACTGTTTTTT. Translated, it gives CASSLDRGNEKLFF.

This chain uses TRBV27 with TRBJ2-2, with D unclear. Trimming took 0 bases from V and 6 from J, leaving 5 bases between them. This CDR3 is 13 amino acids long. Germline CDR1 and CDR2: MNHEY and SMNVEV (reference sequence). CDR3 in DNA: TGTGCCAGCAGTTTATCCCTGTCCGGGGAGCTGTTTTTT. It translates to CASSLSLSGELFF.

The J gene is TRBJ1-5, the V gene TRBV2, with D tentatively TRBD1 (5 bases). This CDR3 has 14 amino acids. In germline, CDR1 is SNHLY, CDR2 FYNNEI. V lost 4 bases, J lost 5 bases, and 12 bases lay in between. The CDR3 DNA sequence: TGTGCCAGCAGTGGAGGCAGGGATTATCAGCCCCAGCATTTT. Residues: CASSGGRDYQPQHF.

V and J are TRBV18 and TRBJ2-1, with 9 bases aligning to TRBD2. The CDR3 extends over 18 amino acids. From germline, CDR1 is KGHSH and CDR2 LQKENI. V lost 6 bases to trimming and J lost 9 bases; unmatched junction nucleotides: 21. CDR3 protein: CASSHDAPGLAMLCEQFF. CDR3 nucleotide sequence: TGTGCCAGCTCCCACGATGCTCCGGGACTAGCCATGTTATGTGAGCAGTTCTTC.

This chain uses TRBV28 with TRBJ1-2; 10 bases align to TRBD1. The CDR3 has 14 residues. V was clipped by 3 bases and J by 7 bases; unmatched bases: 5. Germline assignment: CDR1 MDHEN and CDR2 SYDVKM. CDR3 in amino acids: CASSFGDRGRGYTF. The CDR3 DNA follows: TGTGCCAGCAGTTTCGGGGACAGGGGTCGTGGCTACACCTTC.

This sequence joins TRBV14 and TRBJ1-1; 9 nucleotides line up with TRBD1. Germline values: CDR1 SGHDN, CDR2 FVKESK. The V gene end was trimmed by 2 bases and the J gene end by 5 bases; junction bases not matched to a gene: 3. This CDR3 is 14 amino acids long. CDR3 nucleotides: TGTGCCAGCAGCCAACAGACAGGGGGAACTGAAGCTTTCTTT. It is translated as CASSQQTGGTEAFF.

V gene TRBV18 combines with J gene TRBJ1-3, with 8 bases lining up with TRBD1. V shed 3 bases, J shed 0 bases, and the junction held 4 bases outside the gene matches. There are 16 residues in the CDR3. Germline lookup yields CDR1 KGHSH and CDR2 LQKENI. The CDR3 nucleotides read TGTGCCAGCTCACCGGGACAGGCCGACTCTGGAAACACCATATATTTT. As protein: CASSPGQADSGNTIYF.